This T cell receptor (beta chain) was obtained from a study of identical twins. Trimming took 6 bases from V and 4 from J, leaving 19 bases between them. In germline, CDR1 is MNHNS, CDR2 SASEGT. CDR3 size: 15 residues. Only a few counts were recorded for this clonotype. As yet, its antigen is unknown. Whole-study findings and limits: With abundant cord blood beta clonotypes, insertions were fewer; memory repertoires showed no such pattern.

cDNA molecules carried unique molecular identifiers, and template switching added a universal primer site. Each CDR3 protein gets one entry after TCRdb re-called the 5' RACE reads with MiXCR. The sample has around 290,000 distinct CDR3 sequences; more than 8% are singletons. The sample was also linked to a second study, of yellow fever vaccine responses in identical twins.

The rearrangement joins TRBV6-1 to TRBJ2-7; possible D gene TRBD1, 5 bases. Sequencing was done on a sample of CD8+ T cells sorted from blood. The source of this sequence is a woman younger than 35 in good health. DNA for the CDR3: TGTGCCAGCAGGTTGTGGGGCTCCTCTAATTACGAGCAGTACTTC. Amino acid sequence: CASRLWGSSNYEQYF.